This TCR beta chain was captured by sequencing in a study of T cell responses to AZD1222 COVID-19 vaccine. General study results and limits: A mostly white British donor set with more females was recruited, and clonal diversity was possibly underestimated. There were repertoire samples only from the period after the peak T cell response.

Sequenced by immunoSEQ multiplex PCR; TCRdb stores in-frame clones only, minus some. Found here are some 130,000 clones, about 88% of them singletons; the top ten hold over 15%. Notes on this clone: The target antigen is unknown.

In germline, CDR1 is SGHKS, CDR2 YYEKEE (reference sequence). Trimming shortened V by 3 bases and J by 8 bases, and 10 bases separated the two germline ends. This CDR3 is built from 12 residues. This clonotype originated in an adult in good health. The specimen comprised peripheral blood, sampled on day 0 of MenACWY control vaccination. The chain recombines TRBV5-5 with TRBJ2-3; D gene uncertain. The CDR3 is CASSYYGGTQYF. In DNA, the CDR3 is TGTGCCAGCAGCTATTATGGTGGTACGCAGTATTTT.